This T cell receptor beta chain was recorded in a study of CD8+ T cells in alopecia areata. Study outcomes and limitations: Alphabeta T cells residing in normal skin are also sequenced in scalp samples. The study found higher clonality in lesional than normal scalp, especially in alopecia totalis/universalis.

With regard to this clone: No antigen is known for it.

As the sequencing template, cDNA was produced by extracting RNA and reverse transcribing it. Data came from immunoSEQ multiplex PCR; TCRdb stores just in-frame clones and leaves some out. Here the sample spans about 30,000 clones, 62% being singletons. Patients with alopecia areata provided lesional scalp punch biopsies as well as peripheral blood. Sorting of CD4+ and CD8+ T cells was performed on PBMCs. The CDR3 length is 11 residues. Trimming removed 3 bases at V and 9 bases at J, with 6 bases between. The germline gives CDR1 MNHNY, CDR2 SVGAGI (reference sequence). The receptor was isolated from a human donor with alopecia areata. Sequencing was done on a sample of NKG2D-high CD8+ T cells sorted from blood. The chain joins TRBV6-6 to TRBJ2-1; D is unresolved. In DNA form, the CDR3 reads TGTGCCAGCAGTTATCCCAGTGAGCAGTTCTTC. This gives the protein CASSYPSEQFF.